This TCR beta chain was captured in a study of T cell responses to AZD1222 COVID-19 vaccine. Study-level results: With dominance at 160-218 and 743-854, vaccine-associated CD4 TCRs spanned spike. At baseline, seropositivity was found in only 6 or 7 AZD1222 recipients.

On this clone: Its matching antigen is unknown.

The CDR3 has 16 amino acids. Per the germline V gene, CDR1 is SGDLS and CDR2 is YYNGEE. Trimming took 2 bases from V and 1 from J, leaving 12 bases between them. Using immunoSEQ multiplex PCR, the repertoire was profiled, and TCRdb retains in-frame clones only, with some absent. The sample includes about 130,000 clones, around 90% of them seen just once. The specimen comprised peripheral blood, sampled on day 0 of AZD1222 vaccination. The receptor comes from an adult in good health. The chain uses TRBV9 and TRBJ1-4; D not certain. The CDR3 nucleotides are TGTGCCAGCAGCGTCCGGGGAGGGAGAACTAATGAAAAACTGTTTTTT. As protein: CASSVRGGRTNEKLFF.